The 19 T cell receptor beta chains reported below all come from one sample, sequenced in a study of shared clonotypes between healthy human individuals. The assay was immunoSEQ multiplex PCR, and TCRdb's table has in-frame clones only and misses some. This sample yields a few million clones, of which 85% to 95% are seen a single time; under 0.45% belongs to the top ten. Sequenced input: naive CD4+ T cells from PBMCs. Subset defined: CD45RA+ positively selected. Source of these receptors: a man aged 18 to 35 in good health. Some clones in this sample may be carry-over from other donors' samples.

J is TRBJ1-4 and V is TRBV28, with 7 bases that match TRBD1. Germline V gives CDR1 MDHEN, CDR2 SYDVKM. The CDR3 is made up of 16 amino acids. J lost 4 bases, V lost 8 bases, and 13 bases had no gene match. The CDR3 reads CASFTSGGGNNEKLFF. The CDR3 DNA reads TGTGCCAGCTTCACCTCAGGGGGGGGAAATAATGAAAAACTGTTTTTT.

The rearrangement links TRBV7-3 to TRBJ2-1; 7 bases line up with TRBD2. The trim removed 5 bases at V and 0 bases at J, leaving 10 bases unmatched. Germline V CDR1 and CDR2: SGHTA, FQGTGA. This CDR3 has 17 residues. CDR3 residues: CASSLYGGTDSYNEQFF. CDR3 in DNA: TGTGCCAGCAGCCTATACGGGGGGACCGACTCCTACAATGAGCAGTTCTTC. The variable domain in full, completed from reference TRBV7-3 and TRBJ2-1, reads GAGVSQTPSNKVTEKGKYVELRCDPISGHTALYWYRQSLGQGPEFLIYFQGTGAADDSGLPNDRFFAVRPEGSVSTLKIQRTERGDSAVYLCASSLYGGTDSYNEQFFGPGTRLTVL.

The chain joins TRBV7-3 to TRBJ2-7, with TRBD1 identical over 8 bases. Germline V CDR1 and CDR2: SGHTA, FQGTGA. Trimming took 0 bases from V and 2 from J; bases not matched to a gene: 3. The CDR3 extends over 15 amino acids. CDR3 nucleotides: TGTGCCAGCAGCTTAACCCCGGGACAGGCCTACGAGCAGTACTTC. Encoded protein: CASSLTPGQAYEQYF.

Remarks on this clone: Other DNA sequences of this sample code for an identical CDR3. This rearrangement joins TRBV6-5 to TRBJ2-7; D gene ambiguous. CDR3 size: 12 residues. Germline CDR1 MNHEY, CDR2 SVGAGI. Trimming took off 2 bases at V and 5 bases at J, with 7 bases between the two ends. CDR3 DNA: TGTGCCAGCAGTTACCGCGGAGACGAGCAGTACTTC. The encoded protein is CASSYRGDEQYF.

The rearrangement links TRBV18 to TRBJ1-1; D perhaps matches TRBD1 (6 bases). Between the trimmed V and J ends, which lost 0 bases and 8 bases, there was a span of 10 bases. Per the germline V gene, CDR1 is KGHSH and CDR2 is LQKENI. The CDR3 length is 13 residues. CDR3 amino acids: CASSPPPQGEAFF. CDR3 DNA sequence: TGTGCCAGCTCACCACCCCCACAGGGAGAAGCTTTCTTT. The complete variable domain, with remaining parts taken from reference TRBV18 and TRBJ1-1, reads NAGVMQNPRHLVRRRGQEARLRCSPMKGHSHVYWYRQLPEEGLKFMVYLQKENIIDESGMPKERFSAEFPKEGPSILRIQQVVRGDSAAYFCASSPPPQGEAFFGQGTRLTVV.

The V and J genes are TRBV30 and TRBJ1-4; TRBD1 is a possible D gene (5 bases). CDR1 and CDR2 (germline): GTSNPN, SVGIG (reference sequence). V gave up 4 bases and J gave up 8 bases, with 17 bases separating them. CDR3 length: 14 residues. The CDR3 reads CAWTRRQGGEKLFF. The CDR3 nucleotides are TGTGCCTGGACGCGTCGGCAGGGAGGCGAAAAACTGTTTTTT.

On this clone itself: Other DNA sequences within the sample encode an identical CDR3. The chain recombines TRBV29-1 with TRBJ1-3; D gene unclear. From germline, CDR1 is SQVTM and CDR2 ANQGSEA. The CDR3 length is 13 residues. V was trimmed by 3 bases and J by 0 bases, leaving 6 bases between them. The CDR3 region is CSVEASSGNTIYF. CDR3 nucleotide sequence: TGCAGCGTTGAGGCAAGCTCTGGAAACACCATATATTTT.

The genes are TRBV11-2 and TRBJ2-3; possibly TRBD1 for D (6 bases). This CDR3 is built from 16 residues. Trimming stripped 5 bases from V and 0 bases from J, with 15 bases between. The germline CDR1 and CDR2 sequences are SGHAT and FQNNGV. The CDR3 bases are TGTGCCAGCAGCCTGGTGCCGGGACACAGCACAGATACGCAGTATTTT. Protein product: CASSLVPGHSTDTQYF.

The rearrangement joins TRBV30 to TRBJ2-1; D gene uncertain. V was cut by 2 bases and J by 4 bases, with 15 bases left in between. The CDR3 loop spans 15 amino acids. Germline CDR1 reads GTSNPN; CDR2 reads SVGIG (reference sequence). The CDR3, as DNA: TGTGCCTGGAGTACCCTCGGACGAGGTTACAATGAGCAGTTCTTC. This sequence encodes CAWSTLGRGYNEQFF.

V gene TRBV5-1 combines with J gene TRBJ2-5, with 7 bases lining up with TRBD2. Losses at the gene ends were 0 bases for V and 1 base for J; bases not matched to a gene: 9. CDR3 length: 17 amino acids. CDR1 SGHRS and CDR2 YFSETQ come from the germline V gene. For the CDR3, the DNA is TGCGCCAGCAGCTTGGCCGTGGTAGCGGGCCTCCAAGAGACCCAGTACTTC. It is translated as CASSLAVVAGLQETQYF.

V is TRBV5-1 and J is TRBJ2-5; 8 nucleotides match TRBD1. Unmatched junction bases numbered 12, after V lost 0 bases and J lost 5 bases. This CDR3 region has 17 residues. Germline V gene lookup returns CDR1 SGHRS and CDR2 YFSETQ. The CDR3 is CASSLDPPAGGRETQYF. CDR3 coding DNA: TGCGCCAGCAGCTTGGACCCCCCGGCAGGGGGCAGGGAGACCCAGTACTTC.

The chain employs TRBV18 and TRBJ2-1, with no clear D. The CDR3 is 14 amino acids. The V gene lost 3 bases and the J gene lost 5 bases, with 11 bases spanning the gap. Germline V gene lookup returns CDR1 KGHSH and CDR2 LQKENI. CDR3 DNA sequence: TGTGCCAGCTCACCCCTTACAGATCACAATGAGCAGTTCTTC. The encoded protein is CASSPLTDHNEQFF.

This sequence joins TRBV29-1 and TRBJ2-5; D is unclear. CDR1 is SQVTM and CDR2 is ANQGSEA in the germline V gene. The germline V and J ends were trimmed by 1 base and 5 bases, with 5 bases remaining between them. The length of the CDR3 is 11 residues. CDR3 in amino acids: CSVEVEETQYF. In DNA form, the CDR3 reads TGCAGCGTTGAAGTAGAGGAGACCCAGTACTTC.

The chain's CDR3 is CASSSWPLAGSYEQYF. For the CDR3, the DNA is TGTGCCAGCAGCTCCTGGCCACTAGCGGGCTCCTACGAGCAGTACTTC. The rearrangement joins TRBV11-1 to TRBJ2-7, with 9 bases fitting TRBD2. The CDR3 runs 16 residues. V was pared by 4 bases and J by 0 bases, with 7 bases of the junction left unmatched. CDR1 and CDR2 from the germline V gene are SGHAT and FQDESV (reference sequence).

CDR3 in amino acids: CASSLRLAGSNEQFF. CDR3 coding DNA: TGTGCCAGCAGCTTGCGTCTAGCGGGCTCCAATGAGCAGTTCTTC. The rearrangement joins TRBV7-6 to TRBJ2-1, with 8 positions matching TRBD2. Germline V gene data show CDR1 as SGHVS and CDR2 as FNYEAQ. This CDR3 is 15 amino acids long. With 3 bases clipped from V and 6 bases from J, the junction kept 7 bases outside the gene matches.

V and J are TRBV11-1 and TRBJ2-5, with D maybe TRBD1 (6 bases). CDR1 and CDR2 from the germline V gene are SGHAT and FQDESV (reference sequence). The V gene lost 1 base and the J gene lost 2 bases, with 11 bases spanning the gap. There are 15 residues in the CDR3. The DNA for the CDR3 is TGTGCCAGCAGCTTAGGTCAGGGGATACAAGAGACCCAGTACTTC. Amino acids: CASSLGQGIQETQYF.

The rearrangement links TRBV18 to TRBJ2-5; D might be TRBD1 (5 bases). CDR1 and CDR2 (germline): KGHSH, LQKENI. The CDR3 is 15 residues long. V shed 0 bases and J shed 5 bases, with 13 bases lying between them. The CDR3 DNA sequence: TGTGCCAGCTCACCACCGACCAGGGCGCAGGAGACCCAGTACTTC. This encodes CASSPPTRAQETQYF.

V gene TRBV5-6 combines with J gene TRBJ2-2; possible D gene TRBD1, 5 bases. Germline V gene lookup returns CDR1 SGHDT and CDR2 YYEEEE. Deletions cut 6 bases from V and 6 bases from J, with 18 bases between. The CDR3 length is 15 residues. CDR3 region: CASNFFQGGPGELFF. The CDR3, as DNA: TGTGCCAGCAACTTTTTTCAGGGTGGCCCCGGGGAGCTGTTTTTT.

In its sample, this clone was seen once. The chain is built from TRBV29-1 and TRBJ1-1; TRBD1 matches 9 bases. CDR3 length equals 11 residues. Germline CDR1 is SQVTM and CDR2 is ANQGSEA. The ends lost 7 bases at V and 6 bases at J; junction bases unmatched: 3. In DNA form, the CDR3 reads TGCAGCGCCGGGGACAGGGCTGAAGCTTTCTTT. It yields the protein CSAGDRAEAFF.